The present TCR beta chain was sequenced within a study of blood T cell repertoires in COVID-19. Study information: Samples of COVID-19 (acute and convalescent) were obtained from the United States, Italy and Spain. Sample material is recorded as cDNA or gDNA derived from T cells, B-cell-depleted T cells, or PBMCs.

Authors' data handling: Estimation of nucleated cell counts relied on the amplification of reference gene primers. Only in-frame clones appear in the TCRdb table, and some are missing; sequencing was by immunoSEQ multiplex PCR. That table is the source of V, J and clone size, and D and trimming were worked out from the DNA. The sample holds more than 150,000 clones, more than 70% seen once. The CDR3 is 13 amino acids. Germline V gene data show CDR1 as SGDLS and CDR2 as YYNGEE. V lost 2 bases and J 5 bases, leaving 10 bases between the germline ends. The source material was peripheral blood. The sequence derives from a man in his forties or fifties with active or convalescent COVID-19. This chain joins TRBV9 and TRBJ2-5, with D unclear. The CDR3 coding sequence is TGTGCCAGCAGCGTTTCTAGTAGGGAGACCCAGTACTTC. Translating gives CASSVSSRETQYF.